This T cell receptor (beta chain) appears in the sequencing data of a study of blood T cell repertoires in COVID-19. V dropped 3 bases and J dropped 7; count of bases not matched to a gene: 2. Per the germline V gene, CDR1 is SGHRS and CDR2 is YFSETQ. The CDR3 covers 14 residues. Profiling relied on immunoSEQ multiplex PCR, and the TCRdb table lists in-frame clones only, not all of them. The repertoire holds around 330,000 clones, roughly 90% seen once, with approximately 5% in the top ten. Turning to this clone: Additional DNA sequences in this sample encode the identical CDR3.

The sample consisted of PBMCs or T cells enriched from blood (not recorded which). The chain carries TRBV5-1 and TRBJ1-4; 11 nucleotides match TRBD1. This receptor was taken from a man aged 55 to 70 who had recovered from COVID-19. The CDR3 spells CASSSGTGGEKLFF. The CDR3 bases are TGCGCCAGCAGCTCCGGGACAGGGGGTGAAAAACTGTTTTTT.